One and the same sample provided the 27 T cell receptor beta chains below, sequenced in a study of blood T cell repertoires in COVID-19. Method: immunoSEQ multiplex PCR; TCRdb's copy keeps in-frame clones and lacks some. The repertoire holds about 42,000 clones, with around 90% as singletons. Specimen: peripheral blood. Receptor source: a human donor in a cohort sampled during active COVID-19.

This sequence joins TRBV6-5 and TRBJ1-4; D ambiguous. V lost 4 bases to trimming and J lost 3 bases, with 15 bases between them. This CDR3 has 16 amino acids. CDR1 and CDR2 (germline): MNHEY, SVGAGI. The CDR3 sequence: CASSSPNSGANEKLFF. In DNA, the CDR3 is TGTGCCAGCAGTTCCCCTAACAGCGGAGCTAATGAAAAACTGTTTTTT.

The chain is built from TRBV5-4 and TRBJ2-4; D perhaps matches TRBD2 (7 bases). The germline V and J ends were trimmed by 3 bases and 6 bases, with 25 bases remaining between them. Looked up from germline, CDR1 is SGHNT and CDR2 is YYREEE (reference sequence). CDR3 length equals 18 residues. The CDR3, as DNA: TGTGCCAGCAGCTCCGGGGACTGGGAGGGGGGCCTAGGAAACATTCAGTACTTC. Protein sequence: CASSSGDWEGGLGNIQYF.

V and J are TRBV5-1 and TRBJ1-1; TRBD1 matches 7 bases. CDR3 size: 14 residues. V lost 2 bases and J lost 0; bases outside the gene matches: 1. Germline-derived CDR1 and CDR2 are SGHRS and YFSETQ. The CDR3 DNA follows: TGCGCCAGCAGCTTTACAGGGGTGAACACTGAAGCTTTCTTT. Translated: CASSFTGVNTEAFF.

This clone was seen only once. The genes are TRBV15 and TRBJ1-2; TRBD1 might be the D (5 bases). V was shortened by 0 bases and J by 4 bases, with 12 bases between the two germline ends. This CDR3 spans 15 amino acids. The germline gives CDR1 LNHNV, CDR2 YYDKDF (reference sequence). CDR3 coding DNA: TGTGCCACCAGCAGAGATACGACAGCGCCCTATGGCTACACCTTC. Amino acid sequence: CATSRDTTAPYGYTF.

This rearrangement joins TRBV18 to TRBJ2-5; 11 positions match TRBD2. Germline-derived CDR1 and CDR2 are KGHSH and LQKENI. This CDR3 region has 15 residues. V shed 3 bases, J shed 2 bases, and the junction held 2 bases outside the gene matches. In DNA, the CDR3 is TGTGCCAGCTCACCCCTAGCGGGGGGTCAAGAGACCCAGTACTTC. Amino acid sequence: CASSPLAGGQETQYF.

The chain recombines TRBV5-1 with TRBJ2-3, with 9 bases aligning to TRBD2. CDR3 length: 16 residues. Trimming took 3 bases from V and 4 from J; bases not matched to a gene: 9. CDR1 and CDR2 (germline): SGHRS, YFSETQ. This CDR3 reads CASSSAAGGLPDTQYF. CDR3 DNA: TGCGCCAGCAGCTCCGCGGCGGGGGGGCTACCAGATACGCAGTATTTT.

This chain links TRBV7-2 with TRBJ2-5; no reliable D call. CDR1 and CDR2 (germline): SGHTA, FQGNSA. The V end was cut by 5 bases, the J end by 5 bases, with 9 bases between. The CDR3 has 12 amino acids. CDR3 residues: CASSTYLETQYF. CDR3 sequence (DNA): TGTGCCAGCAGCACTTATTTGGAGACCCAGTACTTC.

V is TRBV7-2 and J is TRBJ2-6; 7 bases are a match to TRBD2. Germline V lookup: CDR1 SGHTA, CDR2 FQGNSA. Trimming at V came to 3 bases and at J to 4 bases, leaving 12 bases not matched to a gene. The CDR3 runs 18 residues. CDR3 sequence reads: CASSFWNGGFSGANVLTF. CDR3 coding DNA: TGTGCCAGCAGCTTCTGGAACGGGGGGTTCTCAGGGGCCAACGTCCTGACTTTC.

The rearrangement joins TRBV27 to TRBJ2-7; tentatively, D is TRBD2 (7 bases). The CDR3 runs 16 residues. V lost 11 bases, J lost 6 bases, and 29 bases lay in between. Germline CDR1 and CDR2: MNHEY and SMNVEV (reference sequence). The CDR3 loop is CAAGVAGFGHPLEQYF. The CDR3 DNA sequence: TGTGCCGCAGGGGTAGCGGGCTTTGGCCATCCCCTCGAGCAGTACTTC.

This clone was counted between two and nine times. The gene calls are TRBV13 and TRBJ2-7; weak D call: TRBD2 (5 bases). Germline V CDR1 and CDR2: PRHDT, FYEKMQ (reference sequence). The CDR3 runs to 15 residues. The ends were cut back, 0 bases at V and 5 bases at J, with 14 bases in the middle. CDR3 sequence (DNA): TGTGCCAGCAGCTTAGGAGAGGGCTTACCGAACGAGCAGTACTTC. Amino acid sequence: CASSLGEGLPNEQYF.

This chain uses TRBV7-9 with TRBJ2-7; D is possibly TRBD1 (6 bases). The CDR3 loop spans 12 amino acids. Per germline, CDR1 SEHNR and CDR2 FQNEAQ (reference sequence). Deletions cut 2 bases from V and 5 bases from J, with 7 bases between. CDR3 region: CASSLQGHEQYF. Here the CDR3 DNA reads TGTGCCAGCAGCTTACAGGGGCACGAGCAGTACTTC.

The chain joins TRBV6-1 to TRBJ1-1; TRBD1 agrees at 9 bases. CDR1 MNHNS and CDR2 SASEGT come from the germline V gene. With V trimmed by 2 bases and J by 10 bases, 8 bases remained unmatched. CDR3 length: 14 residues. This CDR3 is CASSEIGTGNSAFF. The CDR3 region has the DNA TGTGCCAGCAGTGAAATTGGGACAGGGAATTCAGCTTTCTTT.

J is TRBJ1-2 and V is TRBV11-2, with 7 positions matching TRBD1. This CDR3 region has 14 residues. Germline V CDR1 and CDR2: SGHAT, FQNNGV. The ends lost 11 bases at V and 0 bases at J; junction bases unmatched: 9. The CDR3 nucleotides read TGTGCCTCTCCGGGGACAGAAGCTAACTATGGCTACACCTTC. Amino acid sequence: CASPGTEANYGYTF.

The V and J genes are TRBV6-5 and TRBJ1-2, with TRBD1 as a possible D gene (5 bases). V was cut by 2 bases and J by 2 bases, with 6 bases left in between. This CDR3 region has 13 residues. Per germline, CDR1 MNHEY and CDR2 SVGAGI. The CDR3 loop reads CASSYKGNYGYTF. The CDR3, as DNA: TGTGCCAGCAGTTACAAGGGGAACTATGGCTACACCTTC.

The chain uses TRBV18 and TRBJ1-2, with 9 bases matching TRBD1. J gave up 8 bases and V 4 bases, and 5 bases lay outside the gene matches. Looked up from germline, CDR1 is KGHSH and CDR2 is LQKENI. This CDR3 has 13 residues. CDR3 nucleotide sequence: TGTGCCAGCTCACTGGGGACAGGGAACGGCTACACCTTC. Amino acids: CASSLGTGNGYTF.

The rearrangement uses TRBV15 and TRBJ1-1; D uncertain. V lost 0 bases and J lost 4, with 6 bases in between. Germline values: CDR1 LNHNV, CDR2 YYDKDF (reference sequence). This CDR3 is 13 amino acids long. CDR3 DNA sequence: TGTGCCACCAGCAGAGATCGCAGCACTGAAGCTTTCTTT. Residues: CATSRDRSTEAFF.

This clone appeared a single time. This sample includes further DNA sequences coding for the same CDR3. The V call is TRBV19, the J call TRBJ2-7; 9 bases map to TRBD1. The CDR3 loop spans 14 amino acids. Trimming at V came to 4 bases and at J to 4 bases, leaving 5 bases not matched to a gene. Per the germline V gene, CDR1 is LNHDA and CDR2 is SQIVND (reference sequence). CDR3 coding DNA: TGTGCCAGTAGTACCGGGACAGGGTCTTACGAGCAGTACTTC. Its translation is CASSTGTGSYEQYF.

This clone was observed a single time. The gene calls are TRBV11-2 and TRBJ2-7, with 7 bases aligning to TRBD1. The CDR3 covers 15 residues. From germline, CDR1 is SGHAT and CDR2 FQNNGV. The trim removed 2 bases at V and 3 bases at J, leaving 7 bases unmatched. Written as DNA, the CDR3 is TGTGCCAGCAGCTTATCGAGGGGGCCCAGCTACGAGCAGTACTTC. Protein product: CASSLSRGPSYEQYF. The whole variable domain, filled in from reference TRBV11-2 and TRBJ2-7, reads EAGVAQSPRYKIIEKRQSVAFWCNPISGHATLYWYQQILGQGPKLLIQFQNNGVVDDSQLPKDRFSAERLKGVDSTLKIQPAKLEDSAVYLCASSLSRGPSYEQYFGPGTRLTVT.

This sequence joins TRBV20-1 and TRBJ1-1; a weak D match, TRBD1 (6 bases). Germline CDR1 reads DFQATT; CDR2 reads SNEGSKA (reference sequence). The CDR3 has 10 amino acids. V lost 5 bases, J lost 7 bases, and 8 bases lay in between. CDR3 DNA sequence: TGCAGTGCTTGGACAGTTGAAGCTTTCTTT. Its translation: CSAWTVEAFF.

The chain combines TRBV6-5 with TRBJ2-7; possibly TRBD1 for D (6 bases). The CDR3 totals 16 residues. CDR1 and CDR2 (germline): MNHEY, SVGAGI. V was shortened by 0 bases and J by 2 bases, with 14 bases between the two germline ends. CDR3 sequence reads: CASSYSWQGQAYEQYF. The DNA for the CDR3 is TGTGCCAGCAGTTACTCGTGGCAGGGGCAGGCCTACGAGCAGTACTTC.

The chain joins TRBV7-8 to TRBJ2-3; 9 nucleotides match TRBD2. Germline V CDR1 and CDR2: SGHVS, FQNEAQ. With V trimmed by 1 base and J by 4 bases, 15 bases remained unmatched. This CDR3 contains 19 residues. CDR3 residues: CASSLDRGGGAFRPDTQYF. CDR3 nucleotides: TGTGCCAGCAGCTTAGATCGGGGCGGGGGGGCTTTTCGGCCAGATACGCAGTATTTT.

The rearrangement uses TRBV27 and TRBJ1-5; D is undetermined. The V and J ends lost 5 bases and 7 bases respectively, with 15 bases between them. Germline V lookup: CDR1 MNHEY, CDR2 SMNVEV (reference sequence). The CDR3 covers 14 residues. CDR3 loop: CASSRHGEKQPQHF. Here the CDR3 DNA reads TGTGCCAGCAGTCGTCACGGAGAGAAACAGCCCCAGCATTTT.

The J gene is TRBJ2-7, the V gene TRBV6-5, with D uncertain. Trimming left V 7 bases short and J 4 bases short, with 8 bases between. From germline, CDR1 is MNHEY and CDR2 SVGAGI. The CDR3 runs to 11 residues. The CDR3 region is CASNRPYEQYF. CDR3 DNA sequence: TGTGCCAGCAACAGACCTTACGAGCAGTACTTC.

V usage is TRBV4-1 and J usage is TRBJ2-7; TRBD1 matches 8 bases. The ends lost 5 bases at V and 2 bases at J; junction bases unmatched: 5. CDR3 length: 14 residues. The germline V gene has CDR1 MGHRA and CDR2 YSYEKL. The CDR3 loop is CASSGGQGPYEQYF. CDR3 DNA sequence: TGCGCCAGCAGCGGCGGACAGGGACCCTACGAGCAGTACTTC.

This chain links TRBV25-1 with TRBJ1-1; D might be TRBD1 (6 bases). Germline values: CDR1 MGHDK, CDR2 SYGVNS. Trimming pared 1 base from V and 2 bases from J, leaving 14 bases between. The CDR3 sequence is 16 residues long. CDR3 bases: TGTGCCAGCAGTGAATGGGGGGGCAGGATAAACACTGAAGCTTTCTTT. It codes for CASSEWGGRINTEAFF.

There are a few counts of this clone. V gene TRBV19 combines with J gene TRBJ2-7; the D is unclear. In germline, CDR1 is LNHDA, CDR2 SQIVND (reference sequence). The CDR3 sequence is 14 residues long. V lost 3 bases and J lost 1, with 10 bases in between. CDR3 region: CASSIGWRSYEQYF. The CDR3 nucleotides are TGTGCCAGTAGTATCGGGTGGCGTTCCTACGAGCAGTACTTC.

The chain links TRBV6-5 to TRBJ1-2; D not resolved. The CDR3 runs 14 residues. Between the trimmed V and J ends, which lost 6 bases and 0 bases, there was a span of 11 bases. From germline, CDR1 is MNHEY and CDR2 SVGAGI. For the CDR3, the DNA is TGTGCCAGCAGCCTGGCGGGTTCTAACTATGGCTACACCTTC. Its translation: CASSLAGSNYGYTF.